The 27 T cell receptor beta chains given below trace back to one sample, sequenced in a study of T cell responses to AZD1222 COVID-19 vaccine. Clones were sequenced by immunoSEQ multiplex PCR, and TCRdb holds only the in-frame ones, with some missing. Among about 73,000 clones listed, roughly 87% were seen once. This sample comprised peripheral blood, obtained 28 days after the second AZD1222 dose. The receptor set was obtained from an adult who received the AZD1222 COVID-19 vaccine.

The chain couples TRBV5-4 to TRBJ1-2; tentatively, D is TRBD1 (5 bases). Germline values: CDR1 SGHNT, CDR2 YYREEE (reference sequence). The CDR3 length is 16 residues. The V end lost 0 bases, the J end lost 0 bases, and 12 bases lay between the germline ends. CDR3 coding DNA: TGTGCCAGCAGCTTGGCACAGGTTCGAGCTAACTATGGCTACACCTTC. Translating it yields CASSLAQVRANYGYTF. Supplemented by reference TRBV5-4 and TRBJ1-2, the full variable domain reads ETGVTQSPTHLIKTRGQQVTLRCSSQSGHNTVSWYQQALGQGPQFIFQYYREEENGRGNFPPRFSGLQFPNYSSELNVNALELDDSALYLCASSLAQVRANYGYTFGSGTRLTVV.

CDR3 sequence reads: CASSDQGTGIGGYTF. The CDR3 region has the DNA TGTGCCAGCAGTGACCAAGGGACAGGGATCGGTGGCTACACCTTC. The V call is TRBV2, the J call TRBJ1-2, with TRBD1 identical over 9 bases. V lost 3 bases, J lost 7 bases, and 9 bases stayed unmatched. The germline gives CDR1 SNHLY, CDR2 FYNNEI. This CDR3 is built from 15 residues.

The J gene is TRBJ1-2, the V gene TRBV19, with TRBD1 matching 8 bases. Germline V CDR1 and CDR2: LNHDA, SQIVND (reference sequence). J gave up 5 bases and V 7 bases, and 6 bases lay outside the gene matches. This CDR3 comprises 13 residues. The CDR3 nucleotides are TGTGCCAGTATCGGGACAGGATTATATGGCTACACCTTC. Protein product: CASIGTGLYGYTF.

The CDR3 DNA follows: TGTGCCAGCAGCCAGACTAGCCTGAACACCGGGGAGCTGTTTTTT. It codes for CASSQTSLNTGELFF. The genes are TRBV5-4 and TRBJ2-2; 7 bases fit TRBD2. The V segment lost 4 bases and the J segment 1 base; nucleotides outside the gene matches: 4. Germline V gene data show CDR1 as SGHNT and CDR2 as YYREEE (reference sequence). The CDR3 runs 15 residues.

The V call is TRBV12-5, the J call TRBJ2-7; 7 bases line up with TRBD1. The CDR3 length is 17 residues. Germline V CDR1 and CDR2: LGHNT, FRNRAP. With 9 bases clipped from V and 3 bases from J, the junction kept 20 bases outside the gene matches. CDR3 amino acids: CARAWDRVTGVIYEQYV. The CDR3 DNA is TGTGCTAGGGCATGGGACCGGGTCACAGGGGTAATCTACGAGCAGTACGTC.

The V gene is TRBV2, the J gene TRBJ1-2; D possibly corresponds to TRBD1 (6 bases). Trimming cost V 4 bases and J 4 bases, with 13 bases left between them. The germline V gene has CDR1 SNHLY and CDR2 FYNNEI. The CDR3 has 14 amino acids. For the CDR3, the DNA is TGTGCCAGCAGTGGTCCCAGGGGCTCCTATGGCTACACCTTC. It codes for CASSGPRGSYGYTF.

The chain couples TRBV10-1 to TRBJ1-5, with D uncertain. The ends were cut back, 4 bases at V and 2 bases at J, with 21 bases in the middle. CDR1 and CDR2 (germline): WNHNN, SYGVQD (reference sequence). The CDR3 extends over 18 amino acids. CDR3 nucleotides: TGCGCCAGCAGTGCAAGGGAGGGAAGGGTAATCGGCAATCAGCCCCAGCATTTT. This sequence encodes CASSAREGRVIGNQPQHF.

The V and J genes are TRBV7-2 and TRBJ2-5; D call uncertain. The V end was cut by 5 bases, the J end by 4 bases, with 20 bases between. This CDR3 is 16 amino acids long. Germline V lookup: CDR1 SGHTA, CDR2 FQGNSA. CDR3 bases: TGTGCCAGCAGCCTCCACCGGGTCCCAAGGGCAGAGACCCAGTACTTC. It specifies CASSLHRVPRAETQYF. Full variable domain (remainder filled in from reference TRBV7-2 and TRBJ2-5): GAGVSQSPSNKVTEKGKDVELRCDPISGHTALYWYRQSLGQGLEFLIYFQGNSAPDKSGLPSDRFSAERTGGSVSTLTIQRTQQEDSAVYLCASSLHRVPRAETQYFGPGTRLLVL.

V gene TRBV5-1 combines with J gene TRBJ2-5; 8 nucleotides agree with TRBD1. The CDR3 is 14 amino acids. Germline CDR1 is SGHRS and CDR2 is YFSETQ. The V gene end was trimmed by 2 bases and the J gene end by 4 bases; junction bases not matched to a gene: 4. The CDR3 region has the DNA TGCGCCAGCAGCTTACCGACAGGGGCAGAGACCCAGTACTTC. It translates to CASSLPTGAETQYF. Supplemented by reference TRBV5-1 and TRBJ2-5, the full variable domain reads KAGVTQTPRYLIKTRGQQVTLSCSPISGHRSVSWYQQTPGQGLQFLFEYFSETQRNKGNFPGRFSGRQFSNSRSEMNVSTLELGDSALYLCASSLPTGAETQYFGPGTRLLVL.

This clone was seen only once. The V gene is TRBV20-1, the J gene TRBJ2-1, with a tentative D call TRBD2 (6 bases). Trimming shortened V by 3 bases and J by 3 bases, and 15 bases separated the two germline ends. The CDR3 length is 15 residues. Germline V gene lookup returns CDR1 DFQATT and CDR2 SNEGSKA (reference sequence). The CDR3 DNA is TGCAGTGCTAGTTTTTCGGGAGCGGGCTACAATGAGCAGTTCTTC. Its translation is CSASFSGAGYNEQFF.

The rearrangement links TRBV4-1 to TRBJ2-2; possibly TRBD2 for D (5 bases). Germline V CDR1 and CDR2: MGHRA, YSYEKL. CDR3 size: 16 residues. Trimming removed 3 bases at V and 4 bases at J, with 15 bases between. In nucleotides, the CDR3 is TGCGCCAGCAGCCAGAGGGAAAGAACGTTCACCGGGGAGCTGTTTTTT. Amino acids: CASSQRERTFTGELFF.

CDR3 sequence: CASGGSSRLDTQYF. The CDR3 coding sequence is TGTGCCAGCGGGGGGAGCTCTCGGTTAGATACGCAGTATTTT. The chain couples TRBV2 to TRBJ2-3; the D gene is possibly TRBD2 (6 bases). The CDR3 contains 14 residues. V was clipped by 8 bases and J by 5 bases, with 17 bases between them. Germline values: CDR1 SNHLY, CDR2 FYNNEI.

This chain uses TRBV12-3 or TRBV12-4 with TRBJ1-2; the match to TRBD1 covers 7 bases. Unmatched junction bases numbered 9, after V lost 7 bases and J lost 7 bases. The CDR3 sequence is 13 residues long. Here the CDR3 reads CASTPDRVLGYTF. The DNA of the CDR3 is TGTGCCAGCACCCCTGACAGGGTTCTTGGCTACACCTTC.

This clone was seen a single time. This chain joins TRBV19 and TRBJ2-3, with 7 bases matching TRBD1. Trimming removed 5 bases from V and 2 bases from J; junction bases left unmatched: 4. The CDR3 runs 14 residues. Germline assignment: CDR1 LNHDA and CDR2 SQIVND (reference sequence). For the CDR3, the DNA is TGTGCCAGTAGTCAAGGGACAGTCACAGATACGCAGTATTTT. It translates to CASSQGTVTDTQYF.

This chain links TRBV7-2 with TRBJ2-7; 12 nucleotides align to TRBD1. The CDR3 is made up of 19 amino acids. Per germline, CDR1 SGHTA and CDR2 FQGNSA. Trimming cost V 4 bases and J 0 bases; bases outside gene matches: 13. The chain's CDR3 is CASSSLPGQGAIFSYEQYF. CDR3 DNA sequence: TGTGCCAGCAGCTCACTCCCGGGACAGGGGGCCATTTTCTCCTACGAGCAGTACTTC.

This clone was detected only once. The chain recombines TRBV19 with TRBJ2-7, with 8 nucleotides matching TRBD1. The CDR3 spans 16 residues. Germline CDR1 and CDR2: LNHDA and SQIVND (reference sequence). V gave up 1 base and J gave up 3 bases; unmatched junction bases: 8. The CDR3, as DNA: TGTGCCAGTAGTATAGTGGCGACAGGGGTCTTCTACGAGCAGTACGTC. It translates to CASSIVATGVFYEQYV.

The chain recombines TRBV5-4 with TRBJ2-2; D perhaps matches TRBD2 (7 bases). In germline, CDR1 is SGHNT, CDR2 YYREEE (reference sequence). With 3 bases removed from V and 4 bases from J, the gap between germline ends came to 13 bases. The CDR3 runs 15 residues. CDR3 amino acids: CASSSRGAGTGELFF. CDR3 DNA: TGTGCCAGCAGCTCCCGGGGGGCGGGCACCGGGGAGCTGTTTTTT.

The chain joins TRBV18 to TRBJ1-4; no reliable D call. V was pared by 6 bases and J by 7 bases, with 21 bases between. Germline V gene data show CDR1 as KGHSH and CDR2 as LQKENI. The CDR3 totals 16 residues. CDR3: CASSTLNGPQVEKLFF. The CDR3 coding sequence is TGTGCCAGCTCCACTCTCAACGGGCCCCAGGTTGAAAAACTGTTTTTT.

V is TRBV2 and J is TRBJ2-7, with D uncertain. The CDR3 consists of 14 residues. The germline gives CDR1 SNHLY, CDR2 FYNNEI. The ends were cut back, 8 bases at V and 2 bases at J, with 16 bases in the middle. CDR3 amino acids: CASRVEDGPYEQYF. The CDR3 region has the DNA TGTGCCAGCCGGGTTGAGGACGGACCCTACGAGCAGTACTTC.

This rearrangement joins TRBV27 to TRBJ1-1, with TRBD1 as a possible D gene (5 bases). CDR1 MNHEY and CDR2 SMNVEV come from the germline V gene (reference sequence). The V end lost 2 bases, the J end lost 4 bases, and 11 bases lay between the germline ends. The CDR3 is 14 residues long. The CDR3 DNA reads as TGTGCCAGCAGTTTACAGGGTAGAGTCACTGAAGCTTTCTTT. Its protein product is CASSLQGRVTEAFF.

This clone was seen only a few times. The rearrangement joins TRBV28 to TRBJ1-1; 8 nucleotides line up with TRBD1. J was trimmed by 5 bases and V by 6 bases; bases with no gene match: 8. The germline CDR1 and CDR2 sequences are MDHEN and SYDVKM. The length of the CDR3 is 14 residues. The CDR3 nucleotides read TGTGCCAGCAGCCTGACAGGGGTAGTTACTGAAGCTTTCTTT. Residues: CASSLTGVVTEAFF.

This chain connects TRBV24-1 to TRBJ1-2; tentative D call: TRBD1 (6 bases). The germline CDR1 and CDR2 sequences are KGHDR and SFDVKD. This CDR3 contains 13 residues. With 9 bases removed from V and 5 bases from J, the gap between germline ends came to 15 bases. CDR3 protein: CATSTGRAYGYTF. CDR3 DNA: TGTGCCACCTCTACAGGGAGGGCGTATGGCTACACCTTC.

This clone was seen only once. The chain couples TRBV19 to TRBJ1-6; 7 nucleotides align to TRBD1. The germline V gene has CDR1 LNHDA and CDR2 SQIVND (reference sequence). The CDR3 sequence is 15 residues long. V gave up 7 bases and J gave up 7 bases; unmatched junction bases: 10. CDR3 nucleotide sequence: TGTGCCAGTACGGGACAGTCGTTTGGCAATTCACCCCTCCACTTT. This encodes CASTGQSFGNSPLHF.

This rearrangement joins TRBV5-1 to TRBJ2-7; 10 nucleotides agree with TRBD2. This CDR3 is 14 amino acids long. The V gene's germline CDR1 is SGHRS and CDR2 YFSETQ. Trimming removed 2 bases from V and 7 bases from J; junction bases left unmatched: 6. CDR3: CASSFGLAGDEQYV. The CDR3 DNA reads as TGCGCCAGCAGCTTTGGGCTAGCGGGAGATGAGCAGTACGTC.

This clone was recorded only once. The rearrangement uses TRBV12-3 or TRBV12-4 and TRBJ2-1; unclear D gene. Trimming removed 5 bases at V and 4 bases at J, with 6 bases between. The CDR3 is 12 amino acids. The CDR3 region is CASSPAYNEQFF. The CDR3 DNA reads TGTGCCAGCAGTCCGGCGTACAATGAGCAGTTCTTC.

The chain links TRBV9 to TRBJ2-7, with D perhaps given as TRBD1 or TRBD2 (5 bases each). Germline V gene sequence: CDR1 SGDLS, CDR2 YYNGEE. CDR3 length: 14 residues. The ends were cut back, 4 bases at V and 2 bases at J, with 13 bases in the middle. DNA for the CDR3: TGTGCCAGCAGCCCCCGGGGCGCTACCTACGAGCAGTACTTC. The encoded protein is CASSPRGATYEQYF.

This sequence joins TRBV2 and TRBJ1-1; D call uncertain. Per the germline V gene, CDR1 is SNHLY and CDR2 is FYNNEI. The CDR3 is 15 amino acids. V dropped 4 bases and J dropped 0 bases, with 12 bases sitting between them. CDR3 coding DNA: TGTGCCAGCAGTGTCGAGGGCCTTGTGAACACTGAAGCTTTCTTT. This sequence encodes CASSVEGLVNTEAFF.